These T cell receptor beta chains were read from a single sample in a study of T cells in Graves' hyperthyroidism and ophthalmopathy. One entry per CDR3 protein, called by TCRdb with MiXCR from the multiplex PCR reads. The repertoire consists of about 420,000 distinct CDR3 sequences, with about 15% occurring once and the leading ten covering roughly 7.7%. The sequencing sample was made of blood. Every receptor here comes from a woman under 30 with Graves' hyperthyroidism. Each CDR3 is given with its conserved first and last residue. The order of the fields is J gene, V gene, CDR3 length, clone size, D gene, CDR3 DNA, CDR3 protein. D genes are given only for firm matches. Part of the rows lack a size; the others show once, few, many or a class for expanded clones.

>TRBJ2-2|TRBV12-3/TRBV12-4|15|many|-
TGTGCCAGCAGCCGCGGAGGGCCGGGTGTCGGGGAGCTGTTTTTT
CASSRGGPGVGELFF
>TRBJ1-2|TRBV18|14|many|-
TGTGCCAGCTCACTGGCGGGGGACTACTATGGCTACACCTTC
CASSLAGDYYGYTF
>TRBJ2-5|TRBV6-5|13|many|TRBD1
TGTGCCAGCAGTTACTCGACGCAGGGGGCGACGTACTTC
CASSYSTQGATYF
>TRBJ2-7|TRBV7-9|15|many|TRBD2
TGTGCCAGCAGCTTAAAGGGGACTAGTTCCTACGAGCAGTACTTC
CASSLKGTSSYEQYF
>TRBJ2-7|TRBV27|12|many|-
TGTGCCAGCAGTCCCCCAGAGGGCGAGCAGTACTTC
CASSPPEGEQYF
>TRBJ1-3|TRBV5-6|15|-|-
TGTGCCAGCAGCCCTACAACAGGGAATGGAAACACCATATATTTT
CASSPTTGNGNTIYF
>TRBJ2-3|TRBV14|19|many|TRBD2
TGTGCCAGCAGCTCAAGCGCACGGGAGGCCACCAGTGGGGCAGATACGCAGTATTTT
CASSSSAREATSGADTQYF
>TRBJ2-7|TRBV5-6|16|many|TRBD2
TGTGCCAGCAGCTCCCGCGGCGCCGGGGGGGCCTACGAGCAGTACTTC
CASSSRGAGGAYEQYF
>TRBJ2-7|TRBV20-1|11|-|TRBD2
TGCAGTGCAATTAGCGGGGATGAGCAGTACTTC
CSAISGDEQYF
>TRBJ1-5|TRBV28|16|many|TRBD1
TGTGCCAGCAGCCAGAGAGGACAGGGGAGCAATCAGCCCCAGCATTTT
CASSQRGQGSNQPQHF
>TRBJ1-6|TRBV28|14|many|-
TGTGCCAGCAGTCCCCCGGGGAATGGGTCACCCCTCCACTTT
CASSPPGNGSPLHF
>TRBJ2-1|TRBV20-1|17|few|-
TGCAGTGCTAGGGGGTACGGCAGAGTAGGGGGGGACAATGAGCAGTTCTTC
CSARGYGRVGGDNEQFF
>TRBJ1-2|TRBV28|13|-|-
TGTGCCAGCAGTTTAGTTGGTCGGTATGGCTACACCTTC
CASSLVGRYGYTF
>TRBJ1-6|TRBV19|16|few|TRBD1
TGTGCCAGTAGGAACAGGGGTCTTATCAATAATTCACCCCTCCACTTT
CASRNRGLINNSPLHF
>TRBJ2-1|TRBV20-1|15|many|TRBD2
TGCAGTGCTAGTTCCGGGACTAGCGGGAACAATGAGCAGTTCTTC
CSASSGTSGNNEQFF
>TRBJ2-7|TRBV10-3|17|many|TRBD2
TGTGCCATCAGTTGGGCGGGGGGCCACGATGGATTTACCGAGCAGTACTTC
CAISWAGGHDGFTEQYF
>TRBJ2-7|TRBV4-1|17|few|TRBD1
TGCGCCAGCAGCCACCCTAACAGGGGCCCTTCCTCCTACGAGCAGTACTTC
CASSHPNRGPSSYEQYF
>TRBJ1-1|TRBV12-3/TRBV12-4|12|-|-
TGTGCCAGCATTGAGGGAAACACTGAAGCTTTCTTT
CASIEGNTEAFF
>TRBJ2-7|TRBV24-1|11|-|-
TGTGCCACCAGTGCGGGGAACGAGCAGTACTTC
CATSAGNEQYF
>TRBJ1-1|TRBV7-9|13|many|-
TGTGCCAGCAGCTTCGTACTAAACACTGAAGCTTTCTTT
CASSFVLNTEAFF
>TRBJ2-2|TRBV7-9|14|-|TRBD1
TGTGCCACGCCGGGACAGGGATATACTGGGGAGCTGTTTTTT
CATPGQGYTGELFF
>TRBJ2-2|TRBV7-2|17|-|-
TGTGCCAGCAGCGACCCGAGGGGGGGAGGAACCACCGGGGAGCTGTTTTTT
CASSDPRGGGTTGELFF
>TRBJ1-6|TRBV10-3|15|many|-
TGTGCCATCAGTGAGTCCGGGGGGCACAATTCACCCCTCCACTTT
CAISESGGHNSPLHF
>TRBJ1-5|TRBV7-9|14|-|-
TGTGCCAGCAGTCGCATGGGCGGCAATCAGCCCCAGCATTTT
CASSRMGGNQPQHF
>TRBJ2-5|TRBV7-6|13|once|-
TGTGCCAGCGGGGGGCGAGTCCAAGAGACCCAGTACTTC
CASGGRVQETQYF
>TRBJ2-6|TRBV11-1|19|many|-
TGTGCCAGCAGCCCAAGTCGGGCAGAACGGCGGTCTGGGGCCAACGTCCTGACTTTC
CASSPSRAERRSGANVLTF
>TRBJ2-3|TRBV27|15|many|TRBD1
TGTGCCAGCAGTTACCAGGGGGCGGGCACAGATACGCAGTATTTT
CASSYQGAGTDTQYF
>TRBJ2-7|TRBV9|16|few|TRBD2
TGTGCCAGCAGCGGAGGAGCCGGGACTAGCACGGGCGAGCAGTACTTC
CASSGGAGTSTGEQYF
>TRBJ2-3|TRBV20-1|12|many|-
TGCAGTGCTAGAGGGCGCACAGATACGCAGTATTTT
CSARGRTDTQYF
>TRBJ2-7|TRBV12-3/TRBV12-4|14|-|-
TGTGCCAGCAGTTTGGCGGGTCCGCTCCACGAGCAGTACTTC
CASSLAGPLHEQYF
>TRBJ1-6|TRBV10-3|13|many|-
TGTGCCATCACAGGGACCTATAATTCACCCCTCCACTTT
CAITGTYNSPLHF
>TRBJ2-1|TRBV7-3|16|many|TRBD2
TGTGCCAGCAGCTTAACGGGGACTAACTCCTACAATGAGCAGTTCTTC
CASSLTGTNSYNEQFF
>TRBJ2-7|TRBV6-5|15|many|-
TGTGCCAGCAGTTACCCCCCGGGACCTCTCTGGAGGCAGTACTTC
CASSYPPGPLWRQYF
>TRBJ1-3|TRBV30|13|few|-
TGTGCCTGGTGGAACTTACTCGGAAACACCATATATTTT
CAWWNLLGNTIYF
>TRBJ2-7|TRBV9|13|once|-
TGTGCCAGCAGCCCTTGGGGCAACTACGAGCAGTACTTC
CASSPWGNYEQYF
>TRBJ2-1|TRBV19|16|many|-
TGTGCCAGTACCTCAGCGGCCCTCCGGAACCTCAATGAGCAGTTCTTC
CASTSAALRNLNEQFF
>TRBJ2-1|TRBV20-1|14|many|TRBD1
TGCAGTGCTAGGTTACGACAGGGGCACAATGAGCAGTTCTTC
CSARLRQGHNEQFF
>TRBJ2-3|TRBV7-2|16|many|TRBD2
TGTGCCAGCAGCTTAAAGTGGACTAGCGGAACAGATACGCAGTATTTT
CASSLKWTSGTDTQYF
>TRBJ2-3|TRBV2|13|many|-
TGTGCCAGCAGTGTGAGGGGCTCAGATACGCAGTATTTT
CASSVRGSDTQYF
>TRBJ2-1|TRBV6-2/TRBV6-3|12|many|-
TGTGCCAGCAGTTACCCAGGGTATAAGCCGTTCTTC
CASSYPGYKPFF
>TRBJ1-2|TRBV24-1|16|few|-
TGTGCCACCAGTGACCGCCACGGGGCAGGGAACTATGGCTACACCTTC
CATSDRHGAGNYGYTF
>TRBJ2-1|TRBV6-2/TRBV6-3|16|few|TRBD2
TGTGCCAGCAGTTACGCACTAGCGGGCTCTTACAATGGGCAGTTCTTC
CASSYALAGSYNGQFF
>TRBJ2-3|TRBV20-1|14|many|TRBD1
TGCAGTGCTTTGGACAGGCTTATAACAGATACGCAGTATTTT
CSALDRLITDTQYF
>TRBJ1-4|TRBV6-1|15|-|-
TGTGCCAGCAGCCGCCAGGAGGGACCTAATGAAAAACTGTTTTTT
CASSRQEGPNEKLFF
>TRBJ2-1|TRBV4-2|16|-|-
TGTGCCAGCAGCCAAGATGGACCCACGGGGCCCCATGAGCAGTTCTTC
CASSQDGPTGPHEQFF
>TRBJ2-5|TRBV11-3|15|many|-
TGTGCCAGCAGCTTAGGCCAGGGGCGCCAAGAGACCCAGTACTTC
CASSLGQGRQETQYF
>TRBJ2-2|TRBV24-1|18|once|TRBD1
TGTGCCACCAGTGGCCGACAGGGAAAAGGTTTTAACACCAGGGAGCTGTTTTTT
CATSGRQGKGFNTRELFF
>TRBJ2-7|TRBV6-1|14|many|TRBD1
TGTGCCAGCAGTAGAGGGGGCGCGAGTAACGAGCAGTACTTC
CASSRGGASNEQYF
>TRBJ1-4|TRBV2|14|-|-
TGTGCCAGCACTAAAAACGGATTGAATGAAAAACTGTTTTTT
CASTKNGLNEKLFF
>TRBJ2-1|TRBV6-1|15|many|TRBD2
TGTGCCAGCAGTGAACTAGCGGGGGGGCCACATGAGCAGTTCTTC
CASSELAGGPHEQFF
>TRBJ2-5|TRBV12-3/TRBV12-4|14|-|TRBD2
TGTGCCAGCAGTTTACAGGGAGGGCGAGAGACCCAGTACTTC
CASSLQGGRETQYF
>TRBJ2-7|TRBV12-3/TRBV12-4|12|many|-
TGTGCCAGCAGTTTCAACGCCTACGAGCAGTACTTC
CASSFNAYEQYF
>TRBJ2-3|TRBV5-5|15|-|TRBD2
TGTGCCAGCAGCTTGTTACTAGCGGATACAGATACGCAGTATTTT
CASSLLLADTDTQYF
>TRBJ2-3|TRBV7-3|12|many|-
TGTGCCAGCAGATCCTACACAGATACGCAGTATTTT
CASRSYTDTQYF
>TRBJ1-5|TRBV20-1|13|many|-
TGCAGTGCAGAAGGGGACAGCAATCAGCCCCAGCATTTT
CSAEGDSNQPQHF
>TRBJ1-6|TRBV7-3|17|-|-
TGTGCCAGCAGCTTACAGGGACCTCCCGGATCGGGATCACCCCTCCACTTT
CASSLQGPPGSGSPLHF
>TRBJ1-1|TRBV4-1|16|many|-
TGCGCCAGCAGGATGGAGAGGTATTGGCGGAACACTGAAGCTTTCTTT
CASRMERYWRNTEAFF
>TRBJ1-2|TRBV5-1|14|many|TRBD1
TGCGCCAGCAGCATGACAGGGGGAGGCTATGGCTACACCTTC
CASSMTGGGYGYTF
>TRBJ1-2|TRBV10-3|14|many|-
TGTGCCATCACGACAGGAGAGATTAACTATGGCTACACCTTC
CAITTGEINYGYTF
>TRBJ2-7|TRBV5-1|12|many|-
TGCGCCAGCAGCAGCACGGATTACGAGCAGTACTTC
CASSSTDYEQYF